Following are 21 T cell receptor beta chains from one sample sequenced in a study of blood T cell repertoires in COVID-19. Repertoires were generated with immunoSEQ multiplex PCR, while TCRdb's copy carries only in-frame clones and drops some. Of over 250,000 clones in the sample, around 89% are singletons; the top ten hold 0.9% to 1%. Sequences were obtained from peripheral blood. The source is a middle-aged woman who had recovered from COVID-19.

V usage is TRBV6-2 or TRBV6-3 and J usage is TRBJ2-3, with 8 bases matching TRBD2. The CDR3 has 15 residues. The ends lost 2 bases at V and 4 bases at J; junction bases unmatched: 5. The germline gives CDR1 MNHEY, CDR2 SVGEGT. The CDR3 DNA reads TGTGCCAGCAGTTACCCTGGACTAGCTCCAGATACGCAGTATTTT. As protein: CASSYPGLAPDTQYF.

This rearrangement joins TRBV7-2 to TRBJ1-4; 9 nucleotides agree with TRBD1. J was trimmed by 5 bases and V by 3 bases; bases with no gene match: 7. Germline-derived CDR1 and CDR2 are SGHTA and FQGNSA. The CDR3 spans 16 residues. CDR3 protein: CASSLGHGQGNEKLFF. The CDR3 region has the DNA TGTGCCAGCAGCTTGGGCCACGGACAGGGGAATGAAAAACTGTTTTTT.

The gene calls are TRBV28 and TRBJ1-5; 8 bases align to TRBD1. The length of the CDR3 is 15 residues. The V segment lost 1 base and the J segment 6 bases; nucleotides outside the gene matches: 5. Per the germline V gene, CDR1 is MDHEN and CDR2 is SYDVKM. The CDR3 nucleotides read TGTGCCAGCAGTTTATCAGGGGGCGGGGGTCAGCCCCAGCATTTT. Its translation: CASSLSGGGGQPQHF.

The rearrangement uses TRBV28 and TRBJ2-1, with D perhaps matching TRBD1 (5 bases). The ends were cut back, 6 bases at V and 6 bases at J, with 12 bases in the middle. CDR3 length: 13 amino acids. The germline V gene encodes CDR1 MDHEN and CDR2 SYDVKM. The CDR3 loop is CASRPTGPNEQFF. The DNA of the CDR3 is TGTGCCAGCAGGCCTACAGGACCCAATGAGCAGTTCTTC.

V is TRBV3-1 (or the pseudogene TRBV3-2) and J is TRBJ2-2; 7 nucleotides align to TRBD1. Germline-derived CDR1 and CDR2 are LGHDT and YNNKEL (reference sequence). The CDR3 totals 15 residues. V dropped 4 bases and J dropped 7; count of bases not matched to a gene: 9. Here the CDR3 reads CASSPRQGRSGELFF. CDR3 nucleotides: TGTGCCAGCAGCCCCCGACAGGGTCGGAGCGGGGAGCTGTTTTTT.

This chain joins TRBV7-9 and TRBJ1-2; possibly TRBD1 for D (6 bases). CDR3 size: 14 residues. Trimming took off 8 bases at V and 4 bases at J, with 17 bases between the two ends. Looked up from germline, CDR1 is SEHNR and CDR2 is FQNEAQ (reference sequence). The CDR3 here is CASAPGGNTYGYTF. CDR3 DNA sequence: TGTGCCAGCGCCCCGGGGGGCAATACCTATGGCTACACCTTC.

This sequence joins TRBV6-5 and TRBJ2-1; perhaps TRBD2 as D (5 bases). V lost 6 bases and J 9 bases, leaving 15 bases between the germline ends. Germline CDR1 is MNHEY and CDR2 is SVGAGI. The CDR3 contains 13 residues. The CDR3 DNA sequence: TGTGCCAGCAGGGGGAGCCTGAGTGGTGAGCAGTTCTTC. Its protein is CASRGSLSGEQFF.

This chain joins TRBV18 and TRBJ2-4, with no clear D. The CDR3 totals 16 residues. The V and J ends lost 0 bases and 1 base respectively, with 10 bases between them. Per germline, CDR1 KGHSH and CDR2 LQKENI. The CDR3 reads CASSPPQALAKNIQYF. The CDR3 coding sequence is TGTGCCAGCTCACCACCCCAGGCTCTGGCCAAAAACATTCAGTACTTC.

The chain combines TRBV18 with TRBJ1-5; no clear D. The CDR3 consists of 19 residues. CDR1 and CDR2 (germline): KGHSH, LQKENI. V was trimmed by 2 bases and J by 2 bases, leaving 22 bases between them. The CDR3 loop is CASSPRAGPAKPGNQPQHF. The CDR3 DNA sequence: TGTGCCAGCTCACCAAGGGCGGGCCCAGCTAAACCGGGCAATCAGCCCCAGCATTTT.

The chain recombines TRBV13 with TRBJ2-1, with TRBD2 matching over 7 bases. J lost 0 bases, V lost 1 base, and 0 bases had no gene match. Germline values: CDR1 PRHDT, CDR2 FYEKMQ (reference sequence). This CDR3 region has 15 residues. CDR3 in amino acids: CASSLVAGSYNEQFF. CDR3 nucleotide sequence: TGTGCCAGCAGCTTAGTAGCGGGCTCCTACAATGAGCAGTTCTTC.

The rearrangement uses TRBV4-1 and TRBJ1-2; tentatively, D is TRBD1 (5 bases). CDR1 and CDR2 (germline): MGHRA, YSYEKL. This CDR3 is 16 amino acids long. V was trimmed by 3 bases and J by 2 bases, leaving 16 bases between them. The CDR3 nucleotides read TGCGCCAGCAGCCAGGCCGACGACAGCAGGAACTATGGCTACACCTTC. Translated, it gives CASSQADDSRNYGYTF.

The J gene is TRBJ2-1, the V gene TRBV5-1, with D possibly matching TRBD1 (5 bases). CDR3 size: 15 residues. CDR1 SGHRS and CDR2 YFSETQ come from the germline V gene. V lost 4 bases, J lost 5 bases, and 16 bases lay in between. For the CDR3, the DNA is TGCGCCAGCAGCCTGCAAGACCCCAGGGACAATGAGCAGTTCTTC. Translated, it gives CASSLQDPRDNEQFF.

This clone was detected a few times. The V gene is TRBV30, the J gene TRBJ2-2; 8 bases are shared with TRBD1. The CDR3 has 15 residues. The trim removed 8 bases at V and 0 bases at J, leaving 8 bases unmatched. CDR1 GTSNPN and CDR2 SVGIG come from the germline V gene (reference sequence). CDR3 protein: CARDRGQANTGELFF. As DNA, the CDR3 is TGTGCCCGCGACCGGGGACAGGCGAACACCGGGGAGCTGTTTTTT.

As for this clone: The DNA is left out, because the CDR3 cannot be placed on it with certainty; the CDR3 is given as TCRdb lists it. The chain couples TRBV19 to TRBJ1-1; no DNA check was done on the table's D call, TRBD1. The CDR3 is 15 residues long, counting both termini. The germline gives CDR1 LNHDA, CDR2 SQIVND (reference sequence). CDR3 residues: CASSIDVGTGSWDFF.

CDR3 amino acids: CASIRSRSQGEKLFF. The DNA of the CDR3 is TGTGCCAGCATCCGATCCAGGTCCCAGGGGGAAAAACTGTTTTTT. The chain combines TRBV21-1 with TRBJ1-4; the table names TRBD1, a call not compared with the DNA. TRBV21-1 is a listed pseudogene. The CDR3 contains 15 residues.

V is TRBV5-5 and J is TRBJ2-1; D might be TRBD2 (6 bases). CDR3 length equals 17 residues. Per germline, CDR1 SGHKS and CDR2 YYEKEE (reference sequence). The germline V and J ends were trimmed by 2 bases and 0 bases, with 15 bases remaining between them. Here the CDR3 DNA reads TGTGCCAGCAGCTTTATCGGGGCGGGAAGCTCCTACAATGAGCAGTTCTTC. It yields the protein CASSFIGAGSSYNEQFF.

This clone was detected a few times. The J gene is TRBJ2-7, the V gene TRBV9; TRBD2 matches at 14 bases. V dropped 0 bases and J dropped 3; count of bases not matched to a gene: 8. CDR1 SGDLS and CDR2 YYNGEE come from the germline V gene. The CDR3 is made up of 18 amino acids. The CDR3 sequence: CASSVDPGTSGSRYEQYF. The CDR3 nucleotides are TGTGCCAGCAGCGTAGACCCCGGGACTAGCGGGAGCCGCTACGAGCAGTACTTC.

J is TRBJ1-1 and V is TRBV7-2, with 7 nucleotides matching TRBD1. J lost 4 bases, V lost 5 bases, and 13 bases had no gene match. The CDR3 is 16 amino acids. Germline assignment: CDR1 SGHTA and CDR2 FQGNSA. The CDR3 region has the DNA TGTGCCAGCAGCCCTGAAACACAGGGGTTTCCCACTGAAGCTTTCTTT. It specifies CASSPETQGFPTEAFF. Full variable domain (missing parts from reference TRBV7-2 and TRBJ1-1): GAGVSQSPSNKVTEKGKDVELRCDPISGHTALYWYRQSLGQGLEFLIYFQGNSAPDKSGLPSDRFSAERTGGSVSTLTIQRTQQEDSAVYLCASSPETQGFPTEAFFGQGTRLTVV.

The rearrangement uses TRBV20-1 and TRBJ1-1, with 7 bases fitting TRBD1. J was trimmed by 10 bases and V by 3 bases; bases with no gene match: 5. The CDR3 has 11 amino acids. Germline values: CDR1 DFQATT, CDR2 SNEGSKA (reference sequence). In nucleotides, the CDR3 is TGCAGTGCTAGCAGGGGGACGGCAGCTTTCTTT. It is translated as CSASRGTAAFF.

Here the CDR3 reads CASSPTGGTEAFF. For the CDR3, the DNA is TGTGCCAGCAGCCCTACGGGGGGCACTGAAGCTTTCTTT. The chain recombines TRBV11-2 with TRBJ1-1; D possibly corresponds to TRBD1 (5 bases). Germline V CDR1 and CDR2: SGHAT, FQNNGV. This CDR3 region has 13 residues. V lost 5 bases to trimming and J lost 4 bases, with 11 bases between them.

This clone came up many times. The chain joins TRBV2 to TRBJ2-5; 7 bases line up with TRBD2. V lost 6 bases to trimming and J lost 2 bases; unmatched junction nucleotides: 3. This CDR3 spans 13 amino acids. Germline-derived CDR1 and CDR2 are SNHLY and FYNNEI. The CDR3 sequence is CASRIGGQETQYF. CDR3 nucleotides: TGTGCCAGCAGAATCGGGGGGCAAGAGACCCAGTACTTC.